This T cell receptor beta chain was obtained from a study of cytomegalovirus exposure and HLA in healthy donors. Germline-derived CDR1 and CDR2 are GTSNPN and SVGIG (reference sequence). This CDR3 is built from 14 residues. Trimming took 3 bases from V and 7 from J; bases not matched to a gene: 6. The PCR used 60 Vbeta and 13 Jbeta primers. Profiling relied on immunoSEQ multiplex PCR, and the TCRdb table lists in-frame clones only, not all of them. The repertoire holds some 140,000 clones, with approximately 80% as singletons. The sequencing input was PBMCs. The V and J genes are TRBV30 and TRBJ2-1, with 10 bases identical to TRBD2. The receptor was derived from a woman in her forties in good health and CMV-seropositive. This CDR3 reads CAWSQREGVNEQFF. CDR3 sequence (DNA): TGTGCCTGGAGCCAGCGGGAGGGGGTAAATGAGCAGTTCTTC.